This T cell receptor (beta chain) emerged from a study of blood T cell repertoires in COVID-19. Study information: Whether acute or convalescent, the COVID-19 samples came from the United States, Italy and Spain. PBMCs, B-cell-depleted T cells, or T cells provided the cDNA or gDNA that made up the material.

This CDR3 spans 16 amino acids. Trimming cost V 6 bases and J 2 bases, with 20 bases left between them. Looked up from germline, CDR1 is MDHEN and CDR2 is SYDVKM. In the study's own analysis: Counts of nucleated cells, estimated from reference gene primer amplification, were obtained. TCRdb's table, derived via immunoSEQ multiplex PCR, lists solely in-frame clones and lacks some. V and J calls and clone size come straight from that table; D and trimming were deduced from the DNA. In the table there are 60,000 to 80,000 clones, approximately 88% of which are singletons. The genes are TRBV28 and TRBJ2-7, with D maybe TRBD1 (6 bases). The sequenced sample consisted of peripheral blood. The source of this sequence is a human donor in a cohort sampled during active COVID-19. CDR3 in amino acids: CASSTGRGTDTYEQYF. DNA of the CDR3: TGTGCCAGCAGCACGGGTAGGGGGACGGACACCTACGAGCAGTACTTC.